Presented here are 8 T cell receptor beta chains from one specimen sequenced in a study. MiXCR, applied by TCRdb to the 5' RACE reads, yields one record per CDR3 protein. The sample holds about 9,100 distinct CDR3 sequences, roughly 60% seen once. The sequencing input was tumor-infiltrating memory CD4+ T cells sorted from the breast tumor. Subset given: memory CD4+ T cells, CD4+CD45RO+CD25-. These receptors were taken from a female donor with breast cancer.

This chain connects TRBV20-1 to TRBJ2-7; 9 bases align to TRBD2. The CDR3 length is 15 residues. Trimming removed 1 base from V and 2 bases from J; junction bases left unmatched: 6. CDR1 DFQATT and CDR2 SNEGSKA come from the germline V gene (reference sequence). The CDR3: CSARGRLAVTYEQYF. CDR3 DNA sequence: TGCAGTGCTAGAGGACGACTAGCGGTGACCTACGAGCAGTACTTC.

The chain joins TRBV29-1 to TRBJ2-1; TRBD2 might be the D (7 bases). V lost 8 bases, J lost 10 bases, and 15 bases lay in between. Germline assignment: CDR1 SQVTM and CDR2 ANQGSEA. This CDR3 region has 11 residues. The CDR3 reads CSFGGAEEQFF. CDR3 bases: TGCAGCTTTGGGGGGGCGGAAGAGCAGTTCTTC.

The chain has TRBV7-2 and TRBJ2-1, with 9 nucleotides matching TRBD1. This CDR3 spans 16 amino acids. Germline V gene lookup returns CDR1 SGHTA and CDR2 FQGNSA. The ends lost 5 bases at V and 7 bases at J; junction bases unmatched: 12. CDR3: CASSLPTGGAENEQFF. The CDR3 nucleotides read TGTGCCAGCAGCCTTCCTACAGGGGGCGCGGAAAATGAGCAGTTCTTC.

This clonotype qualifies as large. This chain joins TRBV6-5 and TRBJ1-5; a weak D match, TRBD1 (5 bases). The V and J ends lost 2 bases and 6 bases respectively, with 11 bases between them. Germline V CDR1 and CDR2: MNHEY, SVGAGI. The CDR3 runs to 14 residues. The CDR3 region has the DNA TGTGCCAGCAGTTACGGGCAGGGAATTCAGCCCCAGCATTTT. It yields the protein CASSYGQGIQPQHF.

V usage is TRBV10-3 and J usage is TRBJ1-2; D may be TRBD1 (6 bases). Germline V CDR1 and CDR2: ENHRY, SYGVKD. V shed 2 bases and J shed 2 bases, with 12 bases lying between them. The CDR3 is made up of 15 amino acids. CDR3 sequence: CAISEITGQNYGYTF. CDR3 DNA sequence: TGTGCCATCAGTGAGATAACCGGACAGAACTATGGCTACACCTTC.

This clonotype was recorded a few times. This sequence joins TRBV6-5 and TRBJ2-3; D is uncertain. Germline CDR1 reads MNHEY; CDR2 reads SVGAGI. V was clipped by 6 bases and J by 6 bases, with 19 bases between them. CDR3 length equals 15 residues. The CDR3 sequence: CASSQYSGYTDTQYF. CDR3 nucleotides: TGTGCCAGCAGCCAATATTCCGGGTATACGGATACGCAGTATTTT.

This clonotype was observed a single time. CDR3 amino acids: CASSLDRGQVGYTF. DNA of the CDR3: TGTGCCAGCAGCTTAGACAGGGGGCAGGTTGGCTACACCTTC. This chain uses TRBV7-8 with TRBJ1-2, with 9 nucleotides matching TRBD1. The length of the CDR3 is 14 residues. Germline values: CDR1 SGHVS, CDR2 FQNEAQ. V was pared by 1 base and J by 7 bases, with 4 bases of the junction left unmatched.

The chain is built from TRBV7-3 and TRBJ1-1; the match to TRBD1 covers 7 bases. Germline CDR1 reads SGHTA; CDR2 reads FQGTGA. The V segment lost 5 bases and the J segment 4 bases; nucleotides outside the gene matches: 7. The CDR3 runs to 14 residues. The CDR3 spells CASSLDREGTEAFF. The CDR3 DNA reads TGTGCCAGCAGCCTCGACAGGGAGGGCACTGAAGCTTTCTTT.